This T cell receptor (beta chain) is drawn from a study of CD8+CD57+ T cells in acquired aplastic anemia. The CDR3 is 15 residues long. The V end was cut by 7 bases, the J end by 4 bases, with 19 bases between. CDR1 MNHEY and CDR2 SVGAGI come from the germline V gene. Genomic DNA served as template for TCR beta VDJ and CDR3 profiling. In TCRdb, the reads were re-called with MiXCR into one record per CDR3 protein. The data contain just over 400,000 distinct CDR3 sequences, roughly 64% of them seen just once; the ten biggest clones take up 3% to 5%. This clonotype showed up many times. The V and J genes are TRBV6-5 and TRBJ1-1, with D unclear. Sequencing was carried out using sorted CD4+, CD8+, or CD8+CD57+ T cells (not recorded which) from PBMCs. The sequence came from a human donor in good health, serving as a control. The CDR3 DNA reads TGTGCCAGCACCTTGACGCAGGAGGGAGGCACTGAAGCTTTCTTT. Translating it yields CASTLTQEGGTEAFF.